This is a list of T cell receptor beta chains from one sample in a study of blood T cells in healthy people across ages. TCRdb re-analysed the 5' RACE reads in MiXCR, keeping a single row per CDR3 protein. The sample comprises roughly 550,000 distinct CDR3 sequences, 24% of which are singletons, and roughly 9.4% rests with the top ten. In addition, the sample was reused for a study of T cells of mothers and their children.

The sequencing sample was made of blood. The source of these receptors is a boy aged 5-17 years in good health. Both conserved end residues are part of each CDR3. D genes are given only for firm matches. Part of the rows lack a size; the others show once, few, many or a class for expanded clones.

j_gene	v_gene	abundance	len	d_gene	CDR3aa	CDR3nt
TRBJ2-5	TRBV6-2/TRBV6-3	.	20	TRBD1	CASSYVYTGTGGEVQETQYF	TGTGCCAGCAGTTACGTCTACACTGGGACAGGGGGCGAGGTCCAAGAGACCCAGTACTTC
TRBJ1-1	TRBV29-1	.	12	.	CSVKTVNTEAFF	TGCAGCGTGAAGACAGTAAACACTGAAGCTTTCTTT
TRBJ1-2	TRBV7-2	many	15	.	CASSEGLRLHYGYTF	TGTGCCAGCAGCGAGGGCCTTAGGTTACACTATGGCTACACCTTC
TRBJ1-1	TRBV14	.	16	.	CASSYLSGGLNTEAFF	TGTGCCAGCAGCTACTTAAGCGGGGGATTGAACACTGAAGCTTTCTTT
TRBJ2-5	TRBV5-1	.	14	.	CASRSGTKQETQYF	TGCGCCAGCAGATCCGGGACAAAACAAGAGACCCAGTACTTC
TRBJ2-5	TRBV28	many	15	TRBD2	CASSHREGPRETQYF	TGTGCCAGCAGTCACCGGGAGGGCCCACGGGAGACCCAGTACTTC
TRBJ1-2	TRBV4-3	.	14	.	CASSQVSGSSGYTF	TGCGCCAGCAGCCAAGTTTCAGGGAGTTCTGGCTACACCTTC
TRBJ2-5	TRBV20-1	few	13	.	CSAREGRQETQYF	TGCAGTGCTAGAGAGGGCCGGCAAGAGACCCAGTACTTC
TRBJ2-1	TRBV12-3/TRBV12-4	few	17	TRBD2	CASSLTGLAGLKNEQFF	TGTGCCAGCAGTTTAACGGGACTAGCGGGATTAAAAAATGAGCAGTTCTTC
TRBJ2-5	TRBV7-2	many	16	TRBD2	CASSLPSGLAGETQYF	TGTGCCAGCAGCTTACCTTCGGGACTAGCGGGGGAGACCCAGTACTTC
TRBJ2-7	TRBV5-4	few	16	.	CASSLGSSGGIYEQYF	TGTGCCAGCAGCTTAGGCTCGTCGGGGGGCATCTACGAGCAGTACTTC
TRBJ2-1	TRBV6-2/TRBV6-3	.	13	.	CASSSPHQNEQFF	TGTGCCAGCAGTTCCCCACATCAGAATGAGCAGTTCTTC
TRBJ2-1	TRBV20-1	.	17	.	CSARAPGSRAISDEQFF	TGCAGTGCTAGAGCACCCGGCTCGAGGGCGATCTCGGATGAGCAGTTCTTC
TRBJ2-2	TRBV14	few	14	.	CASRRRPNTGELFF	TGTGCCAGCAGGCGACGCCCGAACACCGGGGAGCTGTTTTTT
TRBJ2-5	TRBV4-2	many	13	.	CAIETGLRETQYF	TGTGCCATCGAGACAGGACTTCGTGAGACCCAGTACTTC
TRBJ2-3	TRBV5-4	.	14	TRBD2	CASSPGTRADTQYF	TGTGCTAGCAGCCCGGGGACTAGAGCAGATACGCAGTATTTT
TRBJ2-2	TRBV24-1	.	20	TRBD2	CATSDQGLAGGRGNTGELFF	TGTGCCACCAGTGACCAGGGACTAGCGGGAGGGCGAGGGAACACCGGGGAGCTGTTTTTT
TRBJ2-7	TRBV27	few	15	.	CASSLSRLPGYEQYF	TGTGCCAGCAGTTTATCTAGGCTGCCGGGCTACGAGCAGTACTTC
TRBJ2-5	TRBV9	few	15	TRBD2	CASSVGTRWGETQYF	TGTGCCAGCAGCGTCGGGACTAGGTGGGGGGAGACCCAGTACTTC
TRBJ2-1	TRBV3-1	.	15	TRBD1	CASSPRDSRRDEQFF	TGTGCCAGCAGCCCCCGGGACAGTCGCCGGGATGAGCAGTTCTTC
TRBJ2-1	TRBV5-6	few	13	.	CASINVVGNEQFF	TGTGCCAGCATTAATGTGGTTGGCAATGAGCAGTTCTTC
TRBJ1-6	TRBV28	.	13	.	CASSSSRWSPLHF	TGTGCCAGCAGTTCCTCCCGGTGGTCACCCCTCCACTTT
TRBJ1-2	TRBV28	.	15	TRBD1	CASSLTAGGDYGYTF	TGTGCCAGCAGCCTAACGGCAGGGGGAGACTATGGCTACACCTTC
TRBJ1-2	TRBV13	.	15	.	CASSQQGRGYYGYTF	TGTGCCAGCAGCCAACAGGGACGCGGATACTATGGCTACACCTTC
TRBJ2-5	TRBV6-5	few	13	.	CASSPGPEETQYF	TGTGCCAGCAGCCCGGGACCTGAAGAGACCCAGTACTTC
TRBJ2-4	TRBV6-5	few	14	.	CASSYSTGGNIQYF	TGTGCCAGCAGTTATTCCACAGGCGGGAACATTCAGTACTTC
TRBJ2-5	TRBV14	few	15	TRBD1	CASSGTVLKGETQYF	TGTGCCAGCAGCGGGACAGTACTTAAGGGGGAGACCCAGTACTTC
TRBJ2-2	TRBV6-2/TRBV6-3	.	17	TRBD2	CASSWTLATTNTGELFF	TGTGCCAGCAGTTGGACACTAGCGACGACGAACACCGGGGAGCTGTTTTTT
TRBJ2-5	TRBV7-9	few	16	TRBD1	CASSPTGQGDRETQYF	TGTGCCAGCAGCCCTACTGGACAGGGAGATAGAGAGACCCAGTACTTC
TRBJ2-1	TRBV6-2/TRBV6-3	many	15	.	CASSYSLRAHNEQFF	TGTGCCAGCAGTTACTCGTTGAGGGCCCACAATGAGCAGTTCTTC
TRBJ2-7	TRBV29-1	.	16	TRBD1	CSVIDRSDRVAYEQYF	TGCAGCGTTATCGATAGGTCGGACAGGGTGGCCTACGAGCAGTACTTC
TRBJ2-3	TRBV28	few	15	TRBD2	CASSTGLAGSDTQYF	TGTGCCAGCAGTACCGGACTAGCGGGCTCAGATACGCAGTATTTT
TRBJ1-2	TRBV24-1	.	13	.	CATRRRQFYGYTF	TGTGCCACCAGGCGGAGGCAGTTCTATGGCTACACCTTC
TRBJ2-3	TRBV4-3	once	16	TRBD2	CASSPGTSGATDTQYF	TGCGCCAGCAGCCCCGGGACTAGCGGGGCTACAGATACGCAGTATTTT
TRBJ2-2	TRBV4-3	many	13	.	CASRGRANGELFF	TGCGCCAGCAGGGGCCGGGCTAACGGGGAGCTGTTTTTT
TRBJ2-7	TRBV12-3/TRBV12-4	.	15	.	CASSVTPLGSYEQYF	TGTGCCAGCAGTGTAACCCCGCTCGGGAGCTACGAGCAGTACTTC
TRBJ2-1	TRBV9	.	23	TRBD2	CASSGTRAGAGIPPSSSYNEQFF	TGTGCCAGCAGCGGTACCAGGGCGGGAGCTGGAATCCCTCCCTCCTCCTCCTACAATGAGCAGTTCTTC
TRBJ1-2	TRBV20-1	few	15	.	CSASDSGTERYGYTF	TGCAGTGCTTCAGATTCAGGGACGGAGCGCTATGGCTACACCTTC